This note documents a single T cell receptor (beta chain) sequence. Its antigen is not identified. The data belong to a study of cytomegalovirus exposure and HLA in healthy donors. About the study: According to later analysis, the same platform produced the approximately 120 validation and 666 first-cohort repertoires. Study findings and constraints: The TCR clusters that emerged in the first cohort tended, a later analysis found, to co-occur in the 110 or so validation repertoires. Listed as cytomegalovirus-associated were over 150 TCR beta chains.

CDR1 and CDR2 from the germline V gene are SGHTS and YDEGEE. With V trimmed by 0 bases and J by 4 bases, 4 bases remained unmatched. This CDR3 is 16 amino acids long. Measured with immunoSEQ multiplex PCR; TCRdb has only the in-frame clones, and not every one. The sample has around 300,000 clones, about 85% seen once. The clonotype originates from a woman between 25 and 40 years old in good health and CMV-seropositive. The sample consisted of PBMCs. The V gene is TRBV5-8, the J gene TRBJ1-2; the match to TRBD1 covers 12 bases. CDR3 amino acids: CASSLAGTGGIYGYTF. The CDR3 DNA sequence: TGTGCCAGCAGCTTGGCCGGGACAGGGGGCATCTATGGCTACACCTTC.